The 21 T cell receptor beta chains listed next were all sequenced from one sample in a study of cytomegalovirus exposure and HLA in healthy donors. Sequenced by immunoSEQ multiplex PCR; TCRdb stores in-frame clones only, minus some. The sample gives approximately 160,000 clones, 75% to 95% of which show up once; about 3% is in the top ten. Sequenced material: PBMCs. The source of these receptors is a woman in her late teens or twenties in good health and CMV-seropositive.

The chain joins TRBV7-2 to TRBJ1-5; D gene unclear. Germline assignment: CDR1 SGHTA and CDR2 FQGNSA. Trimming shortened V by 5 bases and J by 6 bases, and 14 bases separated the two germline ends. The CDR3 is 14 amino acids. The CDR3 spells CASSLRSEAQPQHF. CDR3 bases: TGTGCCAGCAGCCTCCGCTCTGAGGCTCAGCCCCAGCATTTT.

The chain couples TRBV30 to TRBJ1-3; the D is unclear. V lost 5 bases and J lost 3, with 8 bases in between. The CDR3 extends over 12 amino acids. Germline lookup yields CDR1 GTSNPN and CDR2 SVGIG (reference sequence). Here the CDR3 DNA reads TGTGCCTGGGAACCGGGTGGAAACACCATATATTTT. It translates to CAWEPGGNTIYF.

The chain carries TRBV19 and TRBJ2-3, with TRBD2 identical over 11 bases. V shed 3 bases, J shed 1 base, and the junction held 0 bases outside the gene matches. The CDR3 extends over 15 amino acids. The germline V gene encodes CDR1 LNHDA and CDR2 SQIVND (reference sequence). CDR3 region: CASSMTSGGTDTQYF. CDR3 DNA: TGTGCCAGTAGTATGACTAGCGGGGGCACAGATACGCAGTATTTT.

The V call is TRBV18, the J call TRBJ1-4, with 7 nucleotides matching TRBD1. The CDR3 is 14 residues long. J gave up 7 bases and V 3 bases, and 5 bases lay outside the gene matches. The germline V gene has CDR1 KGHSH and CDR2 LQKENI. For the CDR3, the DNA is TGTGCCAGCTCACCCCGACAGGGTTTTGAAAAACTGTTTTTT. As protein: CASSPRQGFEKLFF.

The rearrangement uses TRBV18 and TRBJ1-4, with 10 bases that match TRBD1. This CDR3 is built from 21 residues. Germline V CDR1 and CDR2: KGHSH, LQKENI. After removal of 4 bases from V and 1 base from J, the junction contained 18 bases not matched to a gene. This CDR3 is CASSLKTNVKRTGGTNEKLFF. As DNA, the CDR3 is TGTGCCAGCTCACTTAAAACTAACGTCAAGCGGACAGGGGGAACTAATGAAAAACTGTTTTTT.

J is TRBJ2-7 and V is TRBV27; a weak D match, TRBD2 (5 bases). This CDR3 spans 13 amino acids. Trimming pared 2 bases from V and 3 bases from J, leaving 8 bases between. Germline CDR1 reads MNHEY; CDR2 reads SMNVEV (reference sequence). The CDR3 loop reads CASSLVGDYEQYF. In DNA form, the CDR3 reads TGTGCCAGCAGTTTAGTCGGGGACTACGAGCAGTACTTC.

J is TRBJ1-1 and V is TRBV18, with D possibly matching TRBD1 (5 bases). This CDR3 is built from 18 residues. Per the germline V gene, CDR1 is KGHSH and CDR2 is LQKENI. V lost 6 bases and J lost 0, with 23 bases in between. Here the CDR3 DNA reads TGTGCCAGCTCCGATCTATCGTGGCAGGGTCCTATGAACACTGAAGCTTTCTTT. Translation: CASSDLSWQGPMNTEAFF.

CDR3 DNA: TGTGCCAGCAGCTTGCGAGGGATGGAGACCCAGTACTTC. Protein product: CASSLRGMETQYF. This chain links TRBV7-2 with TRBJ2-5; tentative D call: TRBD2 (5 bases). With 3 bases removed from V and 5 bases from J, the gap between germline ends came to 10 bases. The V gene's germline CDR1 is SGHTA and CDR2 FQGNSA. CDR3 length: 13 residues.

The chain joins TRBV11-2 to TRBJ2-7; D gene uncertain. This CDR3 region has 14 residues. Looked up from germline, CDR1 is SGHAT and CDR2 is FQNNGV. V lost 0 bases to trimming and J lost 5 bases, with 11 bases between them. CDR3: CASSLDFAVHEQYF. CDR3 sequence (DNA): TGTGCCAGCAGCTTAGATTTTGCGGTTCACGAGCAGTACTTC.

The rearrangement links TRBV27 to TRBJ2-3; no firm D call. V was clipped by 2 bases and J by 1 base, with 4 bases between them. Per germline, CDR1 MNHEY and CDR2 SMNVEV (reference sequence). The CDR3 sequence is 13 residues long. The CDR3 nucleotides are TGTGCCAGCAGTTTAGCGGGCACAGATACGCAGTATTTT. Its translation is CASSLAGTDTQYF.

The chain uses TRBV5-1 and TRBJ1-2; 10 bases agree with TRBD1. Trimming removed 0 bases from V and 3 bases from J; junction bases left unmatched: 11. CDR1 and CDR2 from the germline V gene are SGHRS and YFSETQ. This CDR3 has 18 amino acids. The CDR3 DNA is TGCGCCAGCAGCTTGGACCCGGGACAGGGGCCCTTGTACTATGGCTACACCTTC. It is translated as CASSLDPGQGPLYYGYTF.

The CDR3 DNA reads TGTGCCAGCAGTTTGCGAGGGCCAACTAATGAAAAACTGTTTTTT. It is translated as CASSLRGPTNEKLFF. The chain couples TRBV28 to TRBJ1-4; D unresolved. The CDR3 contains 15 residues. Trimming pared 3 bases from V and 0 bases from J, leaving 8 bases between. Germline CDR1 MDHEN, CDR2 SYDVKM.

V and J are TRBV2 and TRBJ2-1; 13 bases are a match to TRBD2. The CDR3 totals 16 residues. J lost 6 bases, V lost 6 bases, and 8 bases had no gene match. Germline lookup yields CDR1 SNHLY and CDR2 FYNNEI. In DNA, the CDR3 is TGTGCCAGCAGCCGAAGGACTAGCGGGAGAGCCAATGAGCAGTTCTTC. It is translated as CASSRRTSGRANEQFF.

For the CDR3, the DNA is TGTGCCAGCAGCGTAGGGCAGGGTGGAATGTATGGCTACACCTTC. Its protein product is CASSVGQGGMYGYTF. The rearrangement links TRBV9 to TRBJ1-2, with D perhaps TRBD1 (5 bases). Germline lookup yields CDR1 SGDLS and CDR2 YYNGEE. This CDR3 has 15 amino acids. V gave up 0 bases and J gave up 5 bases, with 14 bases separating them.

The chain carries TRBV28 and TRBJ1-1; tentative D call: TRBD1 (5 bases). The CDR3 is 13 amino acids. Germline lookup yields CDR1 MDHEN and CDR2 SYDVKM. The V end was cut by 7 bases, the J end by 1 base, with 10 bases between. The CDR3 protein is CASKTTGNTEAFF. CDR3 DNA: TGTGCCAGCAAGACCACAGGGAACACTGAAGCTTTCTTT.

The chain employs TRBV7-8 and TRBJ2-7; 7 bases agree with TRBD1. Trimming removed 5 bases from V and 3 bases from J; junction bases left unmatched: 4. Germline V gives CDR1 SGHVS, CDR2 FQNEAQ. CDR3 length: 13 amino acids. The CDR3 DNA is TGTGCCAGCAGCGAGGGGACAGACTACGAGCAGTACTTC. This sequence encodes CASSEGTDYEQYF.

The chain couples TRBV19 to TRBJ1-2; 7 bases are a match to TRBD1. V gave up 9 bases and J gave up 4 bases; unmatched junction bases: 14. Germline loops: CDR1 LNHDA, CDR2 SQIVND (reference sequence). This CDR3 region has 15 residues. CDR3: CASIGTATGGYGYTF. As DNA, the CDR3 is TGTGCCAGCATCGGGACAGCTACTGGGGGCTATGGCTACACCTTC.

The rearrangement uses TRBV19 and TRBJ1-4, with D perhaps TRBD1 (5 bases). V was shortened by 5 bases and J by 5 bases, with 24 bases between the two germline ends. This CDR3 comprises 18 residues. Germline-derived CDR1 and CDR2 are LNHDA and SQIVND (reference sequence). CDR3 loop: CASSPQLDRVGGNEKLFF. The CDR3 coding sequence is TGTGCCAGTAGTCCACAATTAGACCGCGTCGGGGGGAATGAAAAACTGTTTTTT.

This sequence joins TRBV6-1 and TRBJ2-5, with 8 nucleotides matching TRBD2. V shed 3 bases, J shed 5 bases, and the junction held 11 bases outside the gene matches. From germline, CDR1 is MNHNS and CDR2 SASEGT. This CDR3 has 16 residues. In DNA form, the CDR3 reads TGTGCCAGCAGTGACCAGATAGCGGGGTTGGGTGAGACCCAGTACTTC. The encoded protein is CASSDQIAGLGETQYF.

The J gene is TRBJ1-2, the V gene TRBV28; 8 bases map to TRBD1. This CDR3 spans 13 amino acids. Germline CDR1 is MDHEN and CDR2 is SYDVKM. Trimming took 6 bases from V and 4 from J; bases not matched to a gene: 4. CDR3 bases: TGTGCCAGCAGGGGCGGGACAGGCTATGGCTACACCTTC. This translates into CASRGGTGYGYTF.

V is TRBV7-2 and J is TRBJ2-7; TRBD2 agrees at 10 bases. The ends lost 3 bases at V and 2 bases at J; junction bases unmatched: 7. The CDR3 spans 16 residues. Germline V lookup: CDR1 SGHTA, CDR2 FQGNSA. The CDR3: CASSFRAGGPTYEQYF. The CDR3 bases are TGTGCCAGCAGCTTTAGAGCGGGAGGGCCCACCTACGAGCAGTACTTC.